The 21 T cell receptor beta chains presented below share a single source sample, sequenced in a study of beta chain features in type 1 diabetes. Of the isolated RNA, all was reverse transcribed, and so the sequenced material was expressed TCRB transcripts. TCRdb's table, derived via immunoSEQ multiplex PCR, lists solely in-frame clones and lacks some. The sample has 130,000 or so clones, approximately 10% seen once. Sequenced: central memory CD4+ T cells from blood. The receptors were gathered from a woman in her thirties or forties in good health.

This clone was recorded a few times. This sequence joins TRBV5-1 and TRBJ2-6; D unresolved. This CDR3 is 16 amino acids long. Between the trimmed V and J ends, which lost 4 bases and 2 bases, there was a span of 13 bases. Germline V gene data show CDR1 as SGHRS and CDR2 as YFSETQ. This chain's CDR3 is CASSLPVLAGANVLTF. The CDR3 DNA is TGCGCCAGCAGCCTCCCGGTGTTAGCTGGGGCCAACGTCCTGACTTTC.

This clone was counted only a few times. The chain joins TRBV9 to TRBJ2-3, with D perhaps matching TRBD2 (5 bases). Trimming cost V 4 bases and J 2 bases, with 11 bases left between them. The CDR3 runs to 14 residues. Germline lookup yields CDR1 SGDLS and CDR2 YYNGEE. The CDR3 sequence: CASSLGIYTDTQYF. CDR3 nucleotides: TGTGCCAGCAGCCTCGGGATTTACACAGATACGCAGTATTTT.

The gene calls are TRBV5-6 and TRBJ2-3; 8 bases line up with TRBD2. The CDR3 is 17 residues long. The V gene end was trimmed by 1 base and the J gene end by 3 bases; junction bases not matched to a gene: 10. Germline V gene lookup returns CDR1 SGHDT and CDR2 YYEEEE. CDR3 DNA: TGTGCCAGCAGCTTGTTGGCGGCGGGGGGAAAAACAGATACGCAGTATTTT. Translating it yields CASSLLAAGGKTDTQYF. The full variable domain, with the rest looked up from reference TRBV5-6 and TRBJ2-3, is DAGVTQSPTHLIKTRGQQVTLRCSPKSGHDTVSWYQQALGQGPQFIFQYYEEEERQRGNFPDRFSGHQFPNYSSELNVNALLLGDSALYLCASSLLAAGGKTDTQYFGPGTRLTVL.

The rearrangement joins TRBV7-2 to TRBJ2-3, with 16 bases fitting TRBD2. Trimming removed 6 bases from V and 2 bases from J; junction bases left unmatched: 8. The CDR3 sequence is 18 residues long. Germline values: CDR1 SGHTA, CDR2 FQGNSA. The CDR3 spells CASRQGLAGGPDTDTQYF. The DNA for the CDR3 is TGTGCCAGCAGACAGGGACTAGCGGGGGGGCCTGACACAGATACGCAGTATTTT.

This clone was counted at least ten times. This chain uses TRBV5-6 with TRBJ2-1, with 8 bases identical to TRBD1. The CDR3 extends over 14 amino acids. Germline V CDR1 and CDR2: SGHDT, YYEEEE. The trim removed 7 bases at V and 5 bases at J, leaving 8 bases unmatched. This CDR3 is CASCRDRSNNEQFF. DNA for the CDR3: TGTGCCAGCTGCCGGGACAGGTCCAACAATGAGCAGTTCTTC.

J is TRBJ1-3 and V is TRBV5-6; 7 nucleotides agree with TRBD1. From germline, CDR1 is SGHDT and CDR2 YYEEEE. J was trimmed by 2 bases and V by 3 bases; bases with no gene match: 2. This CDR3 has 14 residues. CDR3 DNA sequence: TGTGCCAGCAGCTACACAGGGGCTGGAAACACCATATATTTT. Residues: CASSYTGAGNTIYF.

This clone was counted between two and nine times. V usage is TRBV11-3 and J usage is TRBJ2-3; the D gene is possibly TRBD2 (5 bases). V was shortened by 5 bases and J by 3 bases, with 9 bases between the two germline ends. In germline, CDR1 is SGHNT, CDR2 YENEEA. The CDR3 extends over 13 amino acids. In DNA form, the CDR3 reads TGTGCCAGCAGCAACGCGGGTACAGATACGCAGTATTTT. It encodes CASSNAGTDTQYF.

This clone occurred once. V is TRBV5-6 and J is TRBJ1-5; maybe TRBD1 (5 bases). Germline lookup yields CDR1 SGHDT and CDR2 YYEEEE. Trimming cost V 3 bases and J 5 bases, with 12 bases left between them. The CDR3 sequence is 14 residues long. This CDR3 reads CASSWGTGDQPQHF. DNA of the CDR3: TGTGCCAGCAGCTGGGGGACGGGAGATCAGCCCCAGCATTTT.

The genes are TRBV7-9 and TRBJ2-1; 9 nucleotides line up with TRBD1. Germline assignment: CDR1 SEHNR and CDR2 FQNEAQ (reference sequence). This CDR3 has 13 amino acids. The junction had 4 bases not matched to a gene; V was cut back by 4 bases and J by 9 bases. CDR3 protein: CASSSTGGSEQFF. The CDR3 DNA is TGTGCCAGCAGCTCTACAGGGGGCTCTGAGCAGTTCTTC.

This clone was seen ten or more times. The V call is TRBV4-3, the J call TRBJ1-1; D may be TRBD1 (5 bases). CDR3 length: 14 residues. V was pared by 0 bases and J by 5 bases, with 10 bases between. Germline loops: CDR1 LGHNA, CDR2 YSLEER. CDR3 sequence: CASSQDAGLTEAFF. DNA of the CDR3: TGCGCCAGCAGCCAAGATGCAGGGCTAACTGAAGCTTTCTTT.

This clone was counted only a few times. The CDR3 protein is CASSPRGVQQTYEQYF. CDR3 DNA: TGTGCCAGCAGCCCCCGCGGGGTGCAGCAAACCTACGAGCAGTACTTC. This chain uses TRBV9 with TRBJ2-7; tentatively, D is TRBD2 (6 bases). The CDR3 covers 16 residues. V lost 4 bases to trimming and J lost 2 bases, with 19 bases between them. From germline, CDR1 is SGDLS and CDR2 YYNGEE.

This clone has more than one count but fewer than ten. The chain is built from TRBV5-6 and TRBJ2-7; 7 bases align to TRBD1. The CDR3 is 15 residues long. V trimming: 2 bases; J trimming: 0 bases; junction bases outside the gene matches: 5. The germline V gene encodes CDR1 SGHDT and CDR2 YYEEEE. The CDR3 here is CASSFGTESSYEQYF. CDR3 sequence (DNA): TGTGCCAGCAGCTTTGGGACAGAGAGCTCCTACGAGCAGTACTTC.

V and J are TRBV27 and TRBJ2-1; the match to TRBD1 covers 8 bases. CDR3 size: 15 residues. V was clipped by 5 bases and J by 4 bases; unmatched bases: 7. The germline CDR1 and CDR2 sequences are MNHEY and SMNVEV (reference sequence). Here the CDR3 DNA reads TGTGCCAGCAGTCCCCTCGGACAGGGATACAATGAGCAGTTCTTC. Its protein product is CASSPLGQGYNEQFF.

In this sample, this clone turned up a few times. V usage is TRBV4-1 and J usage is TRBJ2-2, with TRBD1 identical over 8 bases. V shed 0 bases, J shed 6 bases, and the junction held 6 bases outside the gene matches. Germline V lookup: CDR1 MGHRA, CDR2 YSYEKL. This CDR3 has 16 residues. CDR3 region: CASSQEDRAGAGELFF. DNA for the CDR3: TGCGCCAGCAGCCAAGAGGACAGGGCTGGAGCCGGGGAGCTGTTTTTT.

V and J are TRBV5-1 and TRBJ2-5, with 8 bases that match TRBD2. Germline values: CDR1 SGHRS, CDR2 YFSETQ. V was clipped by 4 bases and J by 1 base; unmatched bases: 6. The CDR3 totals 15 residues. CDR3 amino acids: CASSPELAVQETQYF. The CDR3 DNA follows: TGCGCCAGCAGCCCGGAACTAGCGGTCCAAGAGACCCAGTACTTC.

CDR3 in DNA: TGTGCCAGCAGCCAAGATGGCAGGGGGCTTTCACCCCTCCACTTT. Amino acids: CASSQDGRGLSPLHF. The V gene is TRBV14, the J gene TRBJ1-6, with TRBD1 matching 8 bases. Trimming took 0 bases from V and 9 from J; bases not matched to a gene: 4. Germline values: CDR1 SGHDN, CDR2 FVKESK. The CDR3 totals 15 residues.

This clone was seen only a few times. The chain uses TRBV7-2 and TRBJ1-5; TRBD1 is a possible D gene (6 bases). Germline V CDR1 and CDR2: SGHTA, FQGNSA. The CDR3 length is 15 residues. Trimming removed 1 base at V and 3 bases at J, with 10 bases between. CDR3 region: CASSLGTVTNQPQHF. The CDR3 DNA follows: TGTGCCAGCAGCTTAGGGACAGTGACCAATCAGCCCCAGCATTTT.

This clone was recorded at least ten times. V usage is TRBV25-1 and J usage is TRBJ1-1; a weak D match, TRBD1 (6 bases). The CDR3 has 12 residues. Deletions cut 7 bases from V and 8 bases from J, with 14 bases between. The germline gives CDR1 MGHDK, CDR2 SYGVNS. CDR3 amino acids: CASTEQGYEAFF. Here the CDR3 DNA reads TGTGCCAGCACCGAACAGGGATACGAAGCTTTCTTT. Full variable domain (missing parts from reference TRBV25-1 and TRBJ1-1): EADIYQTPRYLVIGTGKKITLECSQTMGHDKMYWYQQDPGMELHLIHYSYGVNSTEKGDLSSESTVSRIRTEHFPLTLESARPSHTSQYLCASTEQGYEAFFGQGTRLTVV.

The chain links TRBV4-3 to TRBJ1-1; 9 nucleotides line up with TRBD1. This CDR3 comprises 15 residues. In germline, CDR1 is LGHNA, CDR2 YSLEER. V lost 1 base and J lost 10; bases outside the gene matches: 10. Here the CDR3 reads CASSQGVGQGRPAFF. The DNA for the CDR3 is TGCGCCAGCAGCCAAGGTGTAGGACAGGGGAGACCAGCTTTCTTT.

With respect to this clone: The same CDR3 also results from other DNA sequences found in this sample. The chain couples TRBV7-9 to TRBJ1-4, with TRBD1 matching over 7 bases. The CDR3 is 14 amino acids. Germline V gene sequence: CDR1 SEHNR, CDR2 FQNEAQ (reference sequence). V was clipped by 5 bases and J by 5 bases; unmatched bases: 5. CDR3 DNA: TGTGCCAGCAGCCGGGACAGACCCAATGAAAAACTGTTTTTT. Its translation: CASSRDRPNEKLFF.

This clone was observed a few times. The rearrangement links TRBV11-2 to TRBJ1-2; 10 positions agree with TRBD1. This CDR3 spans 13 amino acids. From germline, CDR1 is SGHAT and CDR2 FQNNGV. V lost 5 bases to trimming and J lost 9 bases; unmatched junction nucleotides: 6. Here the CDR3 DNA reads TGTGCCAGCAGCCTGCGGGACAGGGGTAGCTACACCTTC. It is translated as CASSLRDRGSYTF.